These 2 T cell receptor beta chains came from one sample sequenced in a study of T cells in Graves' hyperthyroidism and ophthalmopathy. What was amplified from RNA transcripts were TCR beta CDR3 regions. HTBI primers were the set used in a first-round RT-PCR of the TCR CDR3. TCRdb reprocessed the multiplex PCR reads via MiXCR and lists one record per CDR3 protein. Here the sample spans over 700,000 distinct CDR3 sequences, approximately 18% being singletons. Sequences were obtained from blood. These receptors were collected from a woman in her forties or fifties with Graves' hyperthyroidism that later progressed to Graves' ophthalmopathy.

The V gene is TRBV18, the J gene TRBJ1-4; a weak D match, TRBD1 (5 bases). V shed 3 bases and J shed 6 bases, with 14 bases lying between them. The CDR3 loop spans 15 amino acids. Germline V CDR1 and CDR2: KGHSH, LQKENI. CDR3 nucleotides: TGTGCCAGCTCACCCCGGACCGCCAGGGATGAAAAACTGTTTTTT. This sequence encodes CASSPRTARDEKLFF.

This clonotype was counted many times. The chain couples TRBV7-9 to TRBJ2-7; D is unresolved. Germline lookup yields CDR1 SEHNR and CDR2 FQNEAQ (reference sequence). CDR3 length: 14 residues. V was trimmed by 4 bases and J by 0 bases, leaving 10 bases between them. The chain's CDR3 is CASSSTLSSYEQYF. The CDR3 DNA follows: TGTGCCAGCAGCTCTACACTCAGCTCCTACGAGCAGTACTTC. The variable domain in full, with the rest retrieved from reference TRBV7-9 and TRBJ2-7, is DTGVSQNPRHKITKRGQNVTFRCDPISEHNRLYWYRQTLGQGPEFLTYFQNEAQLEKSRLLSDRFSAERPKGSFSTLEIQRTEQGDSAMYLCASSSTLSSYEQYFGPGTRLTVT.